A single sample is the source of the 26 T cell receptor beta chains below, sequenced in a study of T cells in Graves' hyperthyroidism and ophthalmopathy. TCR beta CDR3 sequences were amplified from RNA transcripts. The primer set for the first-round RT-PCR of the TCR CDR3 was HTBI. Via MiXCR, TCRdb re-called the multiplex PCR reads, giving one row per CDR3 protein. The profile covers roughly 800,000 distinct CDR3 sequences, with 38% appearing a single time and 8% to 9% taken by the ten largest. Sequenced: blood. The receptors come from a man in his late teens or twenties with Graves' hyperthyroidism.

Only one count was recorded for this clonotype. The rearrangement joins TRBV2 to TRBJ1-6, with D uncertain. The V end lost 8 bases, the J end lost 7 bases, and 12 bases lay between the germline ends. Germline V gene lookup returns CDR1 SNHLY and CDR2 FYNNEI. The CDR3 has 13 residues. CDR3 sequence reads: CASGKVPNSPLHF. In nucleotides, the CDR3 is TGTGCCAGCGGCAAGGTCCCGAATTCACCCCTCCACTTT.

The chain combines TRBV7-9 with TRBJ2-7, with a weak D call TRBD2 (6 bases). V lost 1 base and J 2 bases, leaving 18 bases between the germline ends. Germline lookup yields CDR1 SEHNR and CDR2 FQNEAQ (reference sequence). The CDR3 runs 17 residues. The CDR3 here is CASSLEVYRGLAYEQYF. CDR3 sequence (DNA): TGTGCCAGCAGCTTAGAAGTGTATCGGGGACTGGCCTACGAGCAGTACTTC.

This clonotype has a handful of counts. The CDR3 here is CASSQEVPRVTEAFF. The CDR3 DNA reads as TGCGCCAGCAGCCAAGAAGTCCCTCGGGTAACTGAAGCTTTCTTT. The chain links TRBV4-1 to TRBJ1-1, with D unclear. This CDR3 contains 15 residues. Germline V gene lookup returns CDR1 MGHRA and CDR2 YSYEKL. With 0 bases removed from V and 5 bases from J, the gap between germline ends came to 13 bases.

As DNA, the CDR3 is TGTGCCAGCAGCGGGACGGCCGATGAAAAACTGTTTTTT. Its translation is CASSGTADEKLFF. The chain has TRBV12-3 or TRBV12-4 and TRBJ1-4; D is perhaps TRBD1 (5 bases). The germline V and J ends were trimmed by 6 bases and 6 bases, with 11 bases remaining between them. The CDR3 loop spans 13 amino acids.

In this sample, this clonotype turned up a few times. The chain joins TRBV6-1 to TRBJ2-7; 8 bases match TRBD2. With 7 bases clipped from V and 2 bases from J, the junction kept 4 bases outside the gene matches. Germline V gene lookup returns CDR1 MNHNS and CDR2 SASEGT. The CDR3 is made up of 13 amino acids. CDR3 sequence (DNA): TGTGCCAGCAATCGAGCGGGAGCCTACGAGCAGTACTTC. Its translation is CASNRAGAYEQYF.

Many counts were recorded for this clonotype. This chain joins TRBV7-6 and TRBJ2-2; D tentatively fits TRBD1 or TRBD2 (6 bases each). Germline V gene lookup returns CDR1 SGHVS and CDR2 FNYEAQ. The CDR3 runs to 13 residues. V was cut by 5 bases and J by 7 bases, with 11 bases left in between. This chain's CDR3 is CASSPGGGGELFF. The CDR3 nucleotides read TGTGCCAGCAGCCCCGGAGGGGGCGGGGAGCTGTTTTTT.

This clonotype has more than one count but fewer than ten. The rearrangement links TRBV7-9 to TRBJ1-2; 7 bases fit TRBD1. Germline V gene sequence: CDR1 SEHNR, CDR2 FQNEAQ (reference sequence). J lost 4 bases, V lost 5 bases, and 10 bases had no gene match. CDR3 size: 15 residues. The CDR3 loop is CASSQVPGQRYGYTF. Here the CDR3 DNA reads TGTGCCAGCAGCCAGGTCCCGGGACAGCGCTATGGCTACACCTTC. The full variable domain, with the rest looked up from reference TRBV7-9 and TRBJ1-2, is DTGVSQNPRHKITKRGQNVTFRCDPISEHNRLYWYRQTLGQGPEFLTYFQNEAQLEKSRLLSDRFSAERPKGSFSTLEIQRTEQGDSAMYLCASSQVPGQRYGYTFGSGTRLTVV.

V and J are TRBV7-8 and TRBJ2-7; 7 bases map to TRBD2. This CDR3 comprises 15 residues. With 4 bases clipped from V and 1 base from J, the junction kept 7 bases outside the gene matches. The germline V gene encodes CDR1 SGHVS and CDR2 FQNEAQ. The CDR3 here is CASSSSYGGSYEQYF. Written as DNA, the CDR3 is TGTGCCAGCAGCTCAAGCTACGGGGGGTCCTACGAGCAGTACTTC.

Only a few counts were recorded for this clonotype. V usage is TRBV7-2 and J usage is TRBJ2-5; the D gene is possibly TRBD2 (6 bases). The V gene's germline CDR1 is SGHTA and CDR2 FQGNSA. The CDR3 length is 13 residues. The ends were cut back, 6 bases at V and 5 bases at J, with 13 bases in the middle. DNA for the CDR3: TGTGCCAGCAGTCTGGGGACTGCGGAGACCCAGTACTTC. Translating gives CASSLGTAETQYF.

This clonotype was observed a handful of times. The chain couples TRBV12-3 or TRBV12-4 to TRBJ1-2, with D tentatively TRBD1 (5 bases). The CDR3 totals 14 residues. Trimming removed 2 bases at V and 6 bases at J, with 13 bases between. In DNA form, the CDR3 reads TGTGCCAGCAGTTTAATTTTGGCGGGGGATGGCTACACCTTC. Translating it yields CASSLILAGDGYTF.

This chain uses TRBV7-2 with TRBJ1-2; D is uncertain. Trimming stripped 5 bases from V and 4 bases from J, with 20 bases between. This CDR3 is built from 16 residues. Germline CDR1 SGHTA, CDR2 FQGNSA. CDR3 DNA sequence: TGTGCCAGCAGCCAGTCCACCGGCTGGTTTAGCTATGGCTACACCTTC. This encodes CASSQSTGWFSYGYTF.

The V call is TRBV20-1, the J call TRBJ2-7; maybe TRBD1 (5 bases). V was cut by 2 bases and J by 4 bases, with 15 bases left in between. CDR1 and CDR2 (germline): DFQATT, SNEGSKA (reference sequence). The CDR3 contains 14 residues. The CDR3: CSARPVGESYEQYF. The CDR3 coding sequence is TGCAGTGCTAGACCAGTAGGGGAAAGTTACGAGCAGTACTTC.

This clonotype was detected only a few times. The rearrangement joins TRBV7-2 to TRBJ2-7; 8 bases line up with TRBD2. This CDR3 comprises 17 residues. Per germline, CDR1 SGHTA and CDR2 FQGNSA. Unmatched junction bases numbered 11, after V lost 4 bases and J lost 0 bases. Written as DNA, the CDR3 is TGTGCCAGCAGCTATCAATCCGGGGGGGCTCTCTCCTACGAGCAGTACTTC. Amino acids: CASSYQSGGALSYEQYF.

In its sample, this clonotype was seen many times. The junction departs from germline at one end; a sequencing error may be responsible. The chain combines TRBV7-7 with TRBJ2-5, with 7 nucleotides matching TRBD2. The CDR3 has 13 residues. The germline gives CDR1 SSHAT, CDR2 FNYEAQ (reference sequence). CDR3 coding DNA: TGTGCTAGCAGCCGAGGACTAGAAGAGACCCAGTACTTC. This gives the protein CASSRGLEETQYF.

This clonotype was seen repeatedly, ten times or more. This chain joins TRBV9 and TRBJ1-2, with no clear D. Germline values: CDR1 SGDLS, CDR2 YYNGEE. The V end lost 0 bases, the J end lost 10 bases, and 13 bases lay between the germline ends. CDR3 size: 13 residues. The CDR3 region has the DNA TGTGCCAGCAGCGTAGGGCGTAGCTCCTTCTACACCTTC. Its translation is CASSVGRSSFYTF. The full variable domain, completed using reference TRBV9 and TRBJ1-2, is DSGVTQTPKHLITATGQRVTLRCSPRSGDLSVYWYQQSLDQGLQFLIQYYNGEERAKGNILERFSAQQFPDLHSELNLSSLELGDSALYFCASSVGRSSFYTFGSGTRLTVV.

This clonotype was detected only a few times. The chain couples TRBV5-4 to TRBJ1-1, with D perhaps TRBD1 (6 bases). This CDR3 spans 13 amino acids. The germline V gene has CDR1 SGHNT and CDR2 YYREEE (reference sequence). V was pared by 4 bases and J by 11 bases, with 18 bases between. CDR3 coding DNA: TGTGCCAGCAGCCCCGCCCAGGGGACTGGGGCTTTCTTT. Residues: CASSPAQGTGAFF.

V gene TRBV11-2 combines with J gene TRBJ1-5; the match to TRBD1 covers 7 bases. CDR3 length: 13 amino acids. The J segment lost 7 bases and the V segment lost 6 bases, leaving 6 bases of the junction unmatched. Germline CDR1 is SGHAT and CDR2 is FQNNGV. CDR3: CASRTTGEQPQHF. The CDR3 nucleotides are TGTGCCAGCAGGACCACAGGGGAGCAGCCCCAGCATTTT.

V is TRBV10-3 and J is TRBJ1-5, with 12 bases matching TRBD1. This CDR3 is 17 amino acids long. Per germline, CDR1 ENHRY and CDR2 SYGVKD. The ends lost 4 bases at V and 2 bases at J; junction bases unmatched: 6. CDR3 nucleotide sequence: TGTGCCATCAGTGCCGGGACAGGGGGCCGTGGCAATCAGCCCCAGCATTTT. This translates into CAISAGTGGRGNQPQHF.

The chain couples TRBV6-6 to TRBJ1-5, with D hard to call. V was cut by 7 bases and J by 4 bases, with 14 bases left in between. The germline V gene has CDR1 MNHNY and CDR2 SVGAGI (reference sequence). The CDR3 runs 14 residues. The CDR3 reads CASKSELRNQPQHF. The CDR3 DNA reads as TGTGCCAGCAAGTCGGAGTTAAGAAATCAGCCCCAGCATTTT.

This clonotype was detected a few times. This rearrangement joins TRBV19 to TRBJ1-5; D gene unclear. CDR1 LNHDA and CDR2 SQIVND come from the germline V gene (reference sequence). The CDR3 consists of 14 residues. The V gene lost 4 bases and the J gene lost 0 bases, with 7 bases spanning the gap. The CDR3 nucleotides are TGTGCCAGTAGTAGACTATATAGCAATCAGCCCCAGCATTTT. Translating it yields CASSRLYSNQPQHF.

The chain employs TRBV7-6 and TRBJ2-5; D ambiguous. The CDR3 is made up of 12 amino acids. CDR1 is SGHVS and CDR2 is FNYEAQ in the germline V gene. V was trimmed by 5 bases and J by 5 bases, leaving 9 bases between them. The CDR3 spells CASSDDGETQYF. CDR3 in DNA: TGTGCCAGCAGCGACGACGGCGAGACCCAGTACTTC.

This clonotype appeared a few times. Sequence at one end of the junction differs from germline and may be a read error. The CDR3 bases are TGCGCCAGCAGCCCGAAGGGCGGGAGCTCCTACGAGCAGTACTTC. Protein: CASSPKGGSSYEQYF. The J gene is TRBJ2-7, the V gene TRBV5-4; 7 nucleotides agree with TRBD2. The CDR3 has 15 residues. From germline, CDR1 is SGHNT and CDR2 YYREEE (reference sequence).

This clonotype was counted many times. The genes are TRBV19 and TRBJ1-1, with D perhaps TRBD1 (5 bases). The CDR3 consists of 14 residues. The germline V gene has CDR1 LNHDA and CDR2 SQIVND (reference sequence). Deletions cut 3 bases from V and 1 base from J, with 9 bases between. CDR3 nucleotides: TGTGCCAGTAGTATGGGACTGACGAACACTGAAGCTTTCTTT. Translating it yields CASSMGLTNTEAFF.

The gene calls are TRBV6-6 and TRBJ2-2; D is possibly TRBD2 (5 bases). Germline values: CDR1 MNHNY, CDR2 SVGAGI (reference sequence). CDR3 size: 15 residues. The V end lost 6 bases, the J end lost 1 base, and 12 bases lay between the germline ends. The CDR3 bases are TGTGCCAGCAGCCCGCCCCGGGGGAACACCGGGGAGCTGTTTTTT. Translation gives CASSPPRGNTGELFF.

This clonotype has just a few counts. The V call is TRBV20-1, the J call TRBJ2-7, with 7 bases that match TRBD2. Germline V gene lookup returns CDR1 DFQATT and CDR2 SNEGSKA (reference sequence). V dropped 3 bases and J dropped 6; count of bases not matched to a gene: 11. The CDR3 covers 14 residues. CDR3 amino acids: CSARAGLHGLEQYF. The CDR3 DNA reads TGCAGTGCTAGGGCGGGACTACACGGCCTCGAGCAGTACTTC.

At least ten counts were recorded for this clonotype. The CDR3 sequence is CARGGSYEQYF. The DNA for the CDR3 is TGTGCCCGGGGGGGCTCCTACGAGCAGTACTTC. The rearrangement joins TRBV19 to TRBJ2-7, with 8 bases identical to TRBD2. Germline CDR1 and CDR2: LNHDA and SQIVND (reference sequence). This CDR3 comprises 11 residues. The V gene end was trimmed by 11 bases and the J gene end by 0 bases; junction bases not matched to a gene: 0.